The T cell receptor (beta chain) described here comes from a study of breast tumors, draining lymph nodes, adjacent tissues. The lymph nodes were axillary draining lymph nodes from breast cancer patients. Trimming stripped 4 bases from V and 5 bases from J, with 9 bases between. The CDR3 consists of 14 residues. Germline V gives CDR1 LNHDA, CDR2 SQIVND (reference sequence). TCRdb independently ran MiXCR on the multiplex PCR reads; one entry per CDR3 protein. The data hold some 170,000 distinct CDR3 sequences, with more than 25% observed a single time. The origin of this receptor is a female donor with breast cancer. Some clones in this sample may be carry-over from other donors' samples. Sequenced: axillary lymph node tissue. The rearrangement uses TRBV19 and TRBJ1-6; D may be TRBD1 (6 bases). As DNA, the CDR3 is TGTGCCAGTAGTAACGGACAGAATAATTCACCCCTCCACTTT. This encodes CASSNGQNNSPLHF.